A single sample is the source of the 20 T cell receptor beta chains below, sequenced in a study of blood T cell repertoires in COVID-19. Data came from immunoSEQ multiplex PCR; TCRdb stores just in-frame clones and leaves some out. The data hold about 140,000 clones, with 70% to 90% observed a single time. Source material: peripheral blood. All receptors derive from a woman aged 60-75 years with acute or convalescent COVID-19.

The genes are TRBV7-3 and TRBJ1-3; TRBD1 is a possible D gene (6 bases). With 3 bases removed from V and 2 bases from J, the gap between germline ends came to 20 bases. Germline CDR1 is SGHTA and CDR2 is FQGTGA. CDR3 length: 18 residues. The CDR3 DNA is TGTGCCAGCAGCTTCAACTTAACGGGGGGCTCAGCTGGAAACACCATATATTTT. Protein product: CASSFNLTGGSAGNTIYF.

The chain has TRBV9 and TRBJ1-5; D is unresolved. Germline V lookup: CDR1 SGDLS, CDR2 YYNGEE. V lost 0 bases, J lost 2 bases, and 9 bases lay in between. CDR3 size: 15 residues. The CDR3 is CASSVDGGGNQPQHF. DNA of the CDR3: TGTGCCAGCAGCGTAGATGGCGGAGGCAATCAGCCCCAGCATTTT.

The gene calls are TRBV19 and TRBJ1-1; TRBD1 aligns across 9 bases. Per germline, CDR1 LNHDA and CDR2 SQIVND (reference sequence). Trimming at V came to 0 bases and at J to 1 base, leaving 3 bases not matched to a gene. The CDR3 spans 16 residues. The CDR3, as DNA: TGTGCCAGTAGTATAGATCCGGGACAGGGGAACACTGAAGCTTTCTTT. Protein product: CASSIDPGQGNTEAFF.

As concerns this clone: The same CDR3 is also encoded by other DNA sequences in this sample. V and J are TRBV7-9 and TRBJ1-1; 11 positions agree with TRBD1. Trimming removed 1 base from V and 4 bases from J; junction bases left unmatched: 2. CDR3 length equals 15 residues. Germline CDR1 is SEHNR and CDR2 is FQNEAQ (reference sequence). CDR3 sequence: CASSLGTGGSTEAFF. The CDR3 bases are TGTGCCAGCAGCTTAGGGACAGGGGGCAGCACTGAAGCTTTCTTT.

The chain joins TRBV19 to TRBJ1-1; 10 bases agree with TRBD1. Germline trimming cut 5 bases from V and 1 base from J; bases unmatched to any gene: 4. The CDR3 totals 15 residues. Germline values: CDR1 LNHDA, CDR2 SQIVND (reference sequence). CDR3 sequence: CASSLGQGGNTEAFF. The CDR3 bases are TGTGCCAGTAGTCTCGGACAGGGGGGGAACACTGAAGCTTTCTTT.

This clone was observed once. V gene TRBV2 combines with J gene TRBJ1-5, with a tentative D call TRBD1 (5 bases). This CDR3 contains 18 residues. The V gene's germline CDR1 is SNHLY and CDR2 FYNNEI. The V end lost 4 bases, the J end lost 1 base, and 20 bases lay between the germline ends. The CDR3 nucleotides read TGTGCCAGCAGTGCCTTCCCCGGGGGGGAAGGGAGCAATCAGCCCCAGCATTTT. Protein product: CASSAFPGGEGSNQPQHF.

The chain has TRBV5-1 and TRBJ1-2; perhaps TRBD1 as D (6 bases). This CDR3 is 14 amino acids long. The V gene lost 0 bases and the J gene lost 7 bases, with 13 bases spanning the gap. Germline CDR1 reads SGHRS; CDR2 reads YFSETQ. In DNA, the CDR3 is TGCGCCAGCAGCTTGGAGGGGCGAGGGGGTGGCTACACCTTC. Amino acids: CASSLEGRGGGYTF.

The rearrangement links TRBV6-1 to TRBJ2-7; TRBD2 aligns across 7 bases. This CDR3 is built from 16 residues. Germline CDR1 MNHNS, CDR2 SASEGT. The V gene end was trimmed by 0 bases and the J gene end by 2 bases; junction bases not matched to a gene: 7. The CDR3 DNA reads TGTGCCAGCAGTGAAGCAGGGGAGGGTTTGCCCTACGAGCAGTACTTC. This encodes CASSEAGEGLPYEQYF.

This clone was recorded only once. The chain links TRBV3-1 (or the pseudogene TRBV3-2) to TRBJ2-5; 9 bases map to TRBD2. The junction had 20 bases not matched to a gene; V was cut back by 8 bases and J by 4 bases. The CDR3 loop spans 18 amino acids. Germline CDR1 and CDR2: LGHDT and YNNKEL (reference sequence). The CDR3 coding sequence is TGTGCCAGCGAACTGCTAACCGTAAGCGGGGGGTATAGAGAGACCCAGTACTTC. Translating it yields CASELLTVSGGYRETQYF.

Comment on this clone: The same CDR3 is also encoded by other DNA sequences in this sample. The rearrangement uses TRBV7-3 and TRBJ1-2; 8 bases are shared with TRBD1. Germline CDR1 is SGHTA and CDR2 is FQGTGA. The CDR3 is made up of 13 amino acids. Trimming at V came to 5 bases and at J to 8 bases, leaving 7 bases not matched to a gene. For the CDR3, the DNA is TGTGCCAGCAGCCCAGGACAGGGCGAAGGCTACACCTTC. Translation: CASSPGQGEGYTF.

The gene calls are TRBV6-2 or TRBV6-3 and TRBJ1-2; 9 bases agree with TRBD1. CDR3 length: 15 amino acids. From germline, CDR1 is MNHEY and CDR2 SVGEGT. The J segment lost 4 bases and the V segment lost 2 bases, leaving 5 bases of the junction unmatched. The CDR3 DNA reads TGTGCCAGCAGTTACGCCTCGGACAGGGGCTATGGCTACACCTTC. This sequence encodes CASSYASDRGYGYTF.

The CDR3 protein is CASSLIQGNEQFF. DNA of the CDR3: TGCGCCAGCAGCTTGATACAGGGGAATGAGCAGTTCTTC. The V call is TRBV5-1, the J call TRBJ2-1; 7 bases are shared with TRBD1. CDR3 size: 13 residues. The V segment lost 1 base and the J segment 7 bases; nucleotides outside the gene matches: 2. CDR1 and CDR2 (germline): SGHRS, YFSETQ.

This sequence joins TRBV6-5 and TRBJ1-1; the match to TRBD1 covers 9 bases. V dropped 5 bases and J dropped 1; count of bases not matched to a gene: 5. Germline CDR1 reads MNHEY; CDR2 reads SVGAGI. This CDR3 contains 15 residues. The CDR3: CASSPTGGGNTEAFF. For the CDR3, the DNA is TGTGCCAGCAGTCCAACAGGGGGCGGGAACACTGAAGCTTTCTTT.

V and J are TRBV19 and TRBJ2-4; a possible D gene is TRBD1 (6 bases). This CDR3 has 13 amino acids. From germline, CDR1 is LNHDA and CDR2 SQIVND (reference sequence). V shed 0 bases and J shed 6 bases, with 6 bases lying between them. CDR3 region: CASSIEGGNIQYF. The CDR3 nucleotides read TGTGCCAGTAGTATAGAAGGGGGAAACATTCAGTACTTC.

DNA for the CDR3: TGTGCCAGCAGTGCTAAGTGGACTAGCGGGGGGCACTTGGATGAGCAGTTCTTC. Amino acids: CASSAKWTSGGHLDEQFF. The V gene is TRBV2, the J gene TRBJ2-1; 14 positions match TRBD2. V gave up 4 bases and J gave up 8 bases; unmatched junction bases: 13. The CDR3 totals 18 residues. In germline, CDR1 is SNHLY, CDR2 FYNNEI.

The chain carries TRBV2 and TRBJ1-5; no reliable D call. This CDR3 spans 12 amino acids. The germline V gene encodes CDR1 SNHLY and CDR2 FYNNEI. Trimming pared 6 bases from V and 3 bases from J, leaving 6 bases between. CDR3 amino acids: CASRLYNQPQHF. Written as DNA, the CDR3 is TGTGCCAGCAGGCTATACAATCAGCCCCAGCATTTT.

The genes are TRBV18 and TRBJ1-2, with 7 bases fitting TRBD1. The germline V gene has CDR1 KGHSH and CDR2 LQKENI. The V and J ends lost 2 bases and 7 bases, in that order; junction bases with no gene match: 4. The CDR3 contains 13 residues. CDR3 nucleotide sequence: TGTGCCAGCTCACCAGGACAGGCTACTGGCTACACCTTC. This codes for CASSPGQATGYTF. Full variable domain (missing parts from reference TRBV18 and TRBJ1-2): NAGVMQNPRHLVRRRGQEARLRCSPMKGHSHVYWYRQLPEEGLKFMVYLQKENIIDESGMPKERFSAEFPKEGPSILRIQQVVRGDSAAYFCASSPGQATGYTFGSGTRLTVV.

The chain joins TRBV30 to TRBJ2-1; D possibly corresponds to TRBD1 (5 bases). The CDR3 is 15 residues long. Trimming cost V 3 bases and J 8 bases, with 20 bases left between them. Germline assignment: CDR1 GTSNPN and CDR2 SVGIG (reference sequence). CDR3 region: CAWRRKGVRGYEQFF. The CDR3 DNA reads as TGTGCCTGGAGGCGGAAAGGGGTGCGTGGTTATGAGCAGTTCTTC.

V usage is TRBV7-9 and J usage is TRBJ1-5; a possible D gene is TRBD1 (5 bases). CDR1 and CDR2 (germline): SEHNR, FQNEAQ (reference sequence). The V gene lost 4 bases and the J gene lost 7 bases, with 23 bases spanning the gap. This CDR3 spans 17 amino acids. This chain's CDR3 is CASSSTAGLGRGQPQHF. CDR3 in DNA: TGTGCCAGCAGCTCGACCGCAGGGTTGGGTCGGGGGCAGCCCCAGCATTTT.

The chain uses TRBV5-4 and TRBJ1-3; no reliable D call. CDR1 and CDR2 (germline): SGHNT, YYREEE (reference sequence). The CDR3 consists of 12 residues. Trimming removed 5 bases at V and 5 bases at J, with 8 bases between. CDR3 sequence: CASSFDRNTIYF. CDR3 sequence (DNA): TGTGCCAGCAGTTTTGACAGAAACACCATATATTTT. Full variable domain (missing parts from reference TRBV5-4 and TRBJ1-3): ETGVTQSPTHLIKTRGQQVTLRCSSQSGHNTVSWYQQALGQGPQFIFQYYREEENGRGNFPPRFSGLQFPNYSSELNVNALELDDSALYLCASSFDRNTIYFGEGSWLTVV.